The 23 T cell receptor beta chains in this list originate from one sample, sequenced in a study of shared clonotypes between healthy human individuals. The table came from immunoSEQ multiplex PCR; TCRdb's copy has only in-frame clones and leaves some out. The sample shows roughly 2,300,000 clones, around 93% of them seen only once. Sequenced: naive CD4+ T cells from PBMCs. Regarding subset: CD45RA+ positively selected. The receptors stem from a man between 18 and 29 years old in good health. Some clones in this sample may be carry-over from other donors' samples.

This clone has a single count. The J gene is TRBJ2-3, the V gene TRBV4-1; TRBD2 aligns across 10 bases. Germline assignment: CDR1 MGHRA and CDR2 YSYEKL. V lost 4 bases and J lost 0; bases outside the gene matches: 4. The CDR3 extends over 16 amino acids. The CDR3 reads CASSLGLAESTDTQYF. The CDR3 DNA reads TGCGCCAGCAGCCTCGGACTAGCGGAGAGCACAGATACGCAGTATTTT.

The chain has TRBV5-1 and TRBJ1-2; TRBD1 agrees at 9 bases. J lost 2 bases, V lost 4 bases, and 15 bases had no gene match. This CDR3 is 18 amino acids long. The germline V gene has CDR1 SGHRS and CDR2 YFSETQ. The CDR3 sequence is CASSVWPPGQGFNYGYTF. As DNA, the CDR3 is TGCGCCAGCAGCGTATGGCCCCCGGGACAGGGTTTCAACTATGGCTACACCTTC.

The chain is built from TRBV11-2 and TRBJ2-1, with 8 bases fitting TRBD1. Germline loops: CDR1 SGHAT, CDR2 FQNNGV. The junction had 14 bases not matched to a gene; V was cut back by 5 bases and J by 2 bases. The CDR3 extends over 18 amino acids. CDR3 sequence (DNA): TGTGCCAGCAGCCAGGGCGGCAGGGGGCGCGGGACCTACAATGAGCAGTTCTTC. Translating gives CASSQGGRGRGTYNEQFF. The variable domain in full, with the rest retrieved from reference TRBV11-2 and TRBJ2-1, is EAGVAQSPRYKIIEKRQSVAFWCNPISGHATLYWYQQILGQGPKLLIQFQNNGVVDDSQLPKDRFSAERLKGVDSTLKIQPAKLEDSAVYLCASSQGGRGRGTYNEQFFGPGTRLTVL.

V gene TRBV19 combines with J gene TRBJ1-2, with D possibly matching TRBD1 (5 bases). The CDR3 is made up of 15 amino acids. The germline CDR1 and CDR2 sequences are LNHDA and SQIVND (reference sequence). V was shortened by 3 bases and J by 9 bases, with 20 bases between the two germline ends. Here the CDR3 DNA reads TGTGCCAGTAGTATTCCCTTTCAGGGCATTGGAAGCTACACCTTC. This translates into CASSIPFQGIGSYTF.

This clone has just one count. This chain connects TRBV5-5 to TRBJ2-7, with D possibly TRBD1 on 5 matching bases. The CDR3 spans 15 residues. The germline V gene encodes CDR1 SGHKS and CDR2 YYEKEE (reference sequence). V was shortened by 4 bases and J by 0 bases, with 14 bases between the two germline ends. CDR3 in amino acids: CASSPTGPRSYEQYF. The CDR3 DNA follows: TGTGCCAGCAGCCCAACAGGTCCCCGCTCCTACGAGCAGTACTTC.

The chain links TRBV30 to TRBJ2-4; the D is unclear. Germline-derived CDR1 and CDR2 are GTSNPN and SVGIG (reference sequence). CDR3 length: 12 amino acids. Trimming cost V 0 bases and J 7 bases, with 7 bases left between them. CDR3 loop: CAWSVLPNIQYF. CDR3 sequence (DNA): TGTGCCTGGAGTGTATTGCCGAACATTCAGTACTTC.

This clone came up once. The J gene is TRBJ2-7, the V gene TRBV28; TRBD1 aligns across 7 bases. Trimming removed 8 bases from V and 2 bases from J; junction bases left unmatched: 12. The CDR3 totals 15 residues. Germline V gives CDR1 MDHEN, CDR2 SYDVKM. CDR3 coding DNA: TGTGCCAGCGGGGCAGGGGGAACAGTAACCTACGAGCAGTACTTC. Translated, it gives CASGAGGTVTYEQYF.

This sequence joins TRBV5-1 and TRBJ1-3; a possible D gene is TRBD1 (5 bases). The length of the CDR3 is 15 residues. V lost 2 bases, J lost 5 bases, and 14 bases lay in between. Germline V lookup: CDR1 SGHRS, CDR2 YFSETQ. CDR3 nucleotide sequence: TGCGCCAGCAGCTTTACAGGCGACGCCCGAAACACCATATATTTT. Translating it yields CASSFTGDARNTIYF.

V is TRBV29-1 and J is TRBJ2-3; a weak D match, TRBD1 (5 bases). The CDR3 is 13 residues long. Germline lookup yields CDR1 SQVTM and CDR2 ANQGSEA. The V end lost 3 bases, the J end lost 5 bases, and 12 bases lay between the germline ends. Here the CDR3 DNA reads TGCAGCGTTGAGATGGGGCTAGGAGATACGCAGTATTTT. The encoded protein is CSVEMGLGDTQYF.

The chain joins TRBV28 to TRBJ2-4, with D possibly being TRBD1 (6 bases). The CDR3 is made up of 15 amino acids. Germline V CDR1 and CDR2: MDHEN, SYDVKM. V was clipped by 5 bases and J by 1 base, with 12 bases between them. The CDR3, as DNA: TGTGCCAGCAGTGCGTACAGGGAGGCCAAAAACATTCAGTACTTC. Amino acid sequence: CASSAYREAKNIQYF. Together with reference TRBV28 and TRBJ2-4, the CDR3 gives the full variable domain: DVKVTQSSRYLVKRTGEKVFLECVQDMDHENMFWYRQDPGLGLRLIYFSYDVKMKEKGDIPEGYSVSREKKERFSLILESASTNQTSMYLCASSAYREAKNIQYFGAGTRLSVL.

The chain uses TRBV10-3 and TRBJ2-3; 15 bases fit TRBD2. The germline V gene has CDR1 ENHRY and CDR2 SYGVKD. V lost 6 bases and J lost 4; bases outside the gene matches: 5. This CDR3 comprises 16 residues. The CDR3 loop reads CAIRGGTSGRPDTQYF. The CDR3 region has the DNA TGTGCCATCAGGGGGGGGACTAGCGGGAGGCCAGATACGCAGTATTTT.

The CDR3, as DNA: TGTGCCAGCAGCTTAGGCCTAAGCGGTTCCTACAATGAGCAGTTCTTC. Protein product: CASSLGLSGSYNEQFF. This chain uses TRBV13 with TRBJ2-1, with a possible D match to TRBD2 (5 bases). V lost 0 bases to trimming and J lost 1 base, with 10 bases between them. The CDR3 has 16 residues. In germline, CDR1 is PRHDT, CDR2 FYEKMQ (reference sequence).

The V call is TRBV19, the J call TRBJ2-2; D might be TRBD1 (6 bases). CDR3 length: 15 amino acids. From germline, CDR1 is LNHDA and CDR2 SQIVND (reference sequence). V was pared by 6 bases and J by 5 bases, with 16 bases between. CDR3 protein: CASRQTGLATGELFF. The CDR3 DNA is TGTGCCAGTAGGCAAACAGGGTTGGCGACCGGGGAGCTGTTTTTT.

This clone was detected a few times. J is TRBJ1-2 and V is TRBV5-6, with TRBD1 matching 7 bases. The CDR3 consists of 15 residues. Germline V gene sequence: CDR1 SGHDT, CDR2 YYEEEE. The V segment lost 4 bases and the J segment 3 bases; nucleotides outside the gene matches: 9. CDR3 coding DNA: TGTGCCAGCAGCCGACAGGGTTGGGGTGACTATGGCTACACCTTC. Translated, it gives CASSRQGWGDYGYTF.

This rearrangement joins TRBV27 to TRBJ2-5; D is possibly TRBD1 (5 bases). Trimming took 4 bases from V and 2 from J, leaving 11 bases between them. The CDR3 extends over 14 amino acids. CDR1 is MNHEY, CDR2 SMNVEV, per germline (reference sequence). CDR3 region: CASSWRRGQETQYF. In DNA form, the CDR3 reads TGTGCCAGCAGTTGGCGAAGGGGACAAGAGACCCAGTACTTC.

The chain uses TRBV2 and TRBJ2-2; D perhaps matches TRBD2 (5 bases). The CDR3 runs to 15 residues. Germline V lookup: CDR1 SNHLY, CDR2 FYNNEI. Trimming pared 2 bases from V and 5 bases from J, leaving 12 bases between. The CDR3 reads CASSERGTGTGELFF. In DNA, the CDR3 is TGTGCCAGCAGTGAACGGGGTACGGGGACCGGGGAGCTGTTTTTT. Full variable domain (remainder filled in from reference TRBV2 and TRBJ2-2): EPEVTQTPSHQVTQMGQEVILRCVPISNHLYFYWYRQILGQKVEFLVSFYNNEISEKSEIFDDQFSVERPDGSNFTLKIRSTKLEDSAMYFCASSERGTGTGELFFGEGSRLTVL.

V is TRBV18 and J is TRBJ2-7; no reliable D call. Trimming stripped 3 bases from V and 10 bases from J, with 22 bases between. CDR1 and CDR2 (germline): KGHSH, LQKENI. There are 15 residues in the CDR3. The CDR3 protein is CASSPFDASSPLQYF. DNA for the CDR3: TGTGCCAGCTCACCGTTCGACGCCAGTTCACCCCTTCAGTACTTC.

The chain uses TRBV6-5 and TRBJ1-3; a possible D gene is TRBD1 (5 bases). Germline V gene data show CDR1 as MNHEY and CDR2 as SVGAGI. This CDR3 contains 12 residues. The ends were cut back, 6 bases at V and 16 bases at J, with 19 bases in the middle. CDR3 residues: CASRDRAGTWYF. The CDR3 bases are TGTGCCAGCAGGGATCGGGCGGGGACCTGGTATTTT.

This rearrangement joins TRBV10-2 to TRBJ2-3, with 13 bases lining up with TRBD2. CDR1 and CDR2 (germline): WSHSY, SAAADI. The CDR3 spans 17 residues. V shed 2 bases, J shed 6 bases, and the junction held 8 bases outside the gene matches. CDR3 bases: TGCGCCAGCAGTGAGGGGACTAGCGGGGTGGTTGGGGATACGCAGTATTTT. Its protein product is CASSEGTSGVVGDTQYF.

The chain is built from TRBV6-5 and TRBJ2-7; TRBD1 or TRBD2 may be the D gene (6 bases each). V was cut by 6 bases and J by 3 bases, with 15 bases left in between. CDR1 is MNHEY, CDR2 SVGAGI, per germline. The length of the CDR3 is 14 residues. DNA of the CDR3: TGTGCCAGCAGCCAAGGGGGGCCCCTCTACGAGCAGTACTTC. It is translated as CASSQGGPLYEQYF.

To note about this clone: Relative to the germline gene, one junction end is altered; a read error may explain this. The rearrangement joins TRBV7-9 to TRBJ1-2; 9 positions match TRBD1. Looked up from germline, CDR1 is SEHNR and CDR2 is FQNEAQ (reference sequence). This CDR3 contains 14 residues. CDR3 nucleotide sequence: TGTGCCAGCAGCCCCAGGCCGGGACAGGGCTCGGAGGCCTTC. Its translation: CASSPRPGQGSEAF.

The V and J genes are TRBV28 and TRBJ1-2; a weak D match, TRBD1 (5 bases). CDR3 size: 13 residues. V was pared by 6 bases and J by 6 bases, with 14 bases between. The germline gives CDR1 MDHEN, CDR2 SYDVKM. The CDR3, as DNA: TGTGCCAGCAGCTGGGCGGGGGTCCATGGCTACACCTTC. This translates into CASSWAGVHGYTF.

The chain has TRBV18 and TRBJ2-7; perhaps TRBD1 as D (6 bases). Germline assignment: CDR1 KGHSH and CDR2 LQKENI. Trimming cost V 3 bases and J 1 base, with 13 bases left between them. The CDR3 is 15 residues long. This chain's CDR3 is CASSPLRDNSYEQYF. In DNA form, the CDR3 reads TGTGCCAGCTCACCTCTCCGGGACAATTCCTACGAGCAGTACTTC.